Below, 20 T cell receptor beta chains from the same sample are listed, as sequenced in a study of CD8+CD57+ T cells in acquired aplastic anemia. The template used for profiling TCR beta VDJ and CDR3 was genomic DNA. In TCRdb, the reads were re-called with MiXCR into one record per CDR3 protein. The data hold roughly 100,000 distinct CDR3 sequences, with 55% to 70% observed a single time. Those patients picked for sequencing had displayed CD8+CD57+ cell expansion on flow cytometry. Sequencing was carried out using sorted CD4+, CD8+, or CD8+CD57+ T cells (not recorded which) from PBMCs. The source is a human donor with aplastic anemia.

J is TRBJ2-5 and V is TRBV6-1; 7 bases line up with TRBD2. Germline CDR1 MNHNS, CDR2 SASEGT. The CDR3 has 13 amino acids. The CDR3: CATQRGRGETQYF. In DNA form, the CDR3 reads TGTGCTACCCAGCGGGGCCGTGGAGAGACCCAGTACTTC.

This clonotype appeared once. The chain joins TRBV11-2 to TRBJ2-3; TRBD1 agrees at 9 bases. Germline lookup yields CDR1 SGHAT and CDR2 FQNNGV. This CDR3 comprises 15 residues. After removal of 4 bases from V and 3 bases from J, the junction contained 5 bases not matched to a gene. The CDR3 DNA reads as TGTGCCAGCAGCTCCGGGACAGGGTTTACAGATACGCAGTATTTT. Translating gives CASSSGTGFTDTQYF.

Turning to this clonotype: Given the absence of the conserved phenylalanine or tryptophan at the CDR3 end, a read error is likely. This chain joins TRBV2 and TRBJ2-7; D not resolved. There are 13 residues in the CDR3. From germline, CDR1 is SNHLY and CDR2 FYNNEI. The CDR3 loop reads CASSEVPTYEQYL. The DNA for the CDR3 is TGCGCCAGCAGTGAAGTCCCCACCTACGAGCAGTACCTC.

V gene TRBV19 combines with J gene TRBJ2-7; the D gene is possibly TRBD1 (6 bases). CDR3 length: 14 residues. V lost 2 bases and J lost 6, with 14 bases in between. Per the germline V gene, CDR1 is LNHDA and CDR2 is SQIVND (reference sequence). The CDR3 DNA reads as TGTGCCAGTAGTATACCAGGGGAAACACGCGAGCAGTACTTC. Amino acid sequence: CASSIPGETREQYF. Variable domain in full (rest from reference TRBV19 and TRBJ2-7): DGGITQSPKYLFRKEGQNVTLSCEQNLNHDAMYWYRQDPGQGLRLIYYSQIVNDFQKGDIAEGYSVSREKKESFPLTVTSAQKNPTAFYLCASSIPGETREQYFGPGTRLTVT.

The chain has TRBV20-1 and TRBJ2-3; D is possibly TRBD2 (6 bases). In germline, CDR1 is DFQATT, CDR2 SNEGSKA (reference sequence). This CDR3 is 13 amino acids long. Trimming removed 1 base at V and 6 bases at J, with 11 bases between. The chain's CDR3 is CSARGGVPDTQYF. The CDR3 coding sequence is TGCAGTGCTAGAGGGGGGGTTCCGGATACGCAGTATTTT.

The V call is TRBV10-3, the J call TRBJ1-2; D is possibly TRBD1 (5 bases). This CDR3 region has 20 residues. Germline V gives CDR1 ENHRY, CDR2 SYGVKD. V dropped 2 bases and J dropped 0 bases, with 25 bases sitting between them. The CDR3 DNA follows: TGTGCCATCAGTGAGATCAGCGGCGCGGGGCTACAAACTACTAACTATGGCTACACCTTC. Translated, it gives CAISEISGAGLQTTNYGYTF.

The CDR3 loop reads CSARDPSSGNTIYF. For the CDR3, the DNA is TGCAGTGCTAGAGATCCGTCCTCTGGAAACACCATATATTTT. The rearrangement joins TRBV20-1 to TRBJ1-3; unclear D gene. The CDR3 is made up of 14 amino acids. Per germline, CDR1 DFQATT and CDR2 SNEGSKA (reference sequence). Trimming shortened V by 0 bases and J by 0 bases, and 6 bases separated the two germline ends.

The genes are TRBV7-6 and TRBJ1-1; weak D call: TRBD1 (6 bases). Germline V gene lookup returns CDR1 SGHVS and CDR2 FNYEAQ. There are 13 residues in the CDR3. Trimming removed 4 bases from V and 2 bases from J, with 8 bases in between. CDR3 protein: CASSSGQNTEAFF. For the CDR3, the DNA is TGTGCCAGCAGCTCGGGACAAAACACTGAAGCTTTCTTT. Full variable domain (missing parts from reference TRBV7-6 and TRBJ1-1): GAGVSQSPRYKVTKRGQDVALRCDPISGHVSLYWYRQALGQGPEFLTYFNYEAQQDKSGLPNDRFSAERPEGSISTLTIQRTEQRDSAMYRCASSSGQNTEAFFGQGTRLTVV.

The rearrangement links TRBV20-1 to TRBJ1-1, with D unclear. The germline V and J ends were trimmed by 2 bases and 10 bases, with 8 bases remaining between them. CDR1 and CDR2 (germline): DFQATT, SNEGSKA (reference sequence). CDR3 length: 10 residues. CDR3 nucleotide sequence: TGCAGTGCTAGAACCACGGGAGCTTTCTTT. Residues: CSARTTGAFF.

CDR3 sequence reads: CASSYRGSGETQYF. The DNA for the CDR3 is TGTGCCAGCAGTTATCGGGGGTCAGGGGAGACCCAGTACTTC. V is TRBV6-5 and J is TRBJ2-5, with TRBD2 as a possible D gene (6 bases). V was trimmed by 3 bases and J by 5 bases, leaving 13 bases between them. This CDR3 comprises 14 residues. The V gene's germline CDR1 is MNHEY and CDR2 SVGAGI.

The chain carries TRBV24-1 and TRBJ1-5; 8 nucleotides agree with TRBD1. Germline V gene lookup returns CDR1 KGHDR and CDR2 SFDVKD. This CDR3 has 14 amino acids. With 3 bases clipped from V and 6 bases from J, the junction kept 3 bases outside the gene matches. CDR3 sequence (DNA): TGTGCCACCAGTGATAGGACAGGGAGTCAGCCCCAGCATTTT. Translated, it gives CATSDRTGSQPQHF.

This rearrangement joins TRBV5-1 to TRBJ2-1; D perhaps matches TRBD1 (5 bases). Germline lookup yields CDR1 SGHRS and CDR2 YFSETQ. V was clipped by 0 bases and J by 2 bases, with 9 bases between them. This CDR3 spans 15 amino acids. CDR3 in DNA: TGCGCCAGCAGCTTGGAGGGGTACCCCTACAATGAGCAGTTCTTC. The encoded protein is CASSLEGYPYNEQFF.

The chain carries TRBV11-1 and TRBJ2-1; TRBD2 agrees at 11 bases. The J segment lost 3 bases and the V segment lost 6 bases, leaving 13 bases of the junction unmatched. Germline values: CDR1 SGHAT, CDR2 FQDESV (reference sequence). The CDR3 covers 18 residues. Here the CDR3 reads CASRDPATSGSVYNEQFF. The CDR3 region has the DNA TGTGCCAGCAGGGATCCAGCTACTAGCGGGAGTGTCTACAATGAGCAGTTCTTC.

This clonotype has only one observation. A junction end diverges from the germline sequence, so it may reflect a read error. The gene calls are TRBV10-3 and TRBJ1-6; the D is unclear. The CDR3 has 15 amino acids. Germline CDR1 is ENHRY and CDR2 is SYGVKD. The CDR3 nucleotides read TGTGCCAGCAGTTTTGGGAGCAGTTGGAATTCACCCCTCCACTTT. The encoded protein is CASSFGSSWNSPLHF.

This chain joins TRBV19 and TRBJ2-5; 7 nucleotides agree with TRBD1. This CDR3 has 15 amino acids. In germline, CDR1 is LNHDA, CDR2 SQIVND (reference sequence). The trim removed 7 bases at V and 1 base at J, leaving 9 bases unmatched. This CDR3 is CASTFTRDSQETQYF. DNA of the CDR3: TGTGCCAGTACCTTCACCCGGGACAGCCAAGAGACCCAGTACTTC. The full variable domain, completed using reference TRBV19 and TRBJ2-5, is DGGITQSPKYLFRKEGQNVTLSCEQNLNHDAMYWYRQDPGQGLRLIYYSQIVNDFQKGDIAEGYSVSREKKESFPLTVTSAQKNPTAFYLCASTFTRDSQETQYFGPGTRLLVL.

This clonotype was observed a single time. The V gene is TRBV14, the J gene TRBJ2-7; no firm D call. Germline CDR1 and CDR2: SGHDN and FVKESK. This CDR3 is 13 amino acids long. The ends were cut back, 1 base at V and 3 bases at J, with 7 bases in the middle. The CDR3 region is CASSQVGRYEQYF. The CDR3 DNA follows: TGTGCCAGCAGCCAAGTCGGGCGCTACGAGCAGTACTTC. The variable domain in full, with the rest retrieved from reference TRBV14 and TRBJ2-7, is EAGVTQFPSHSVIEKGQTVTLRCDPISGHDNLYWYRRVMGKEIKFLLHFVKESKQDESGMPNNRFLAERTGGTYSTLKVQPAELEDSGVYFCASSQVGRYEQYFGPGTRLTVT.

With regard to this clonotype: This may stem from a read error, because a much larger clone lies one nucleotide away. V is TRBV6-1 and J is TRBJ2-7; D ambiguous. This CDR3 comprises 11 residues. Germline V gene data show CDR1 as MNHNS and CDR2 as SASEGT. CDR3 nucleotide sequence: TGTGCCAGCAGTGAATACTACGAGCAGCACTTC. Its protein is CASSEYYEQHF.

The sample holds one count of this clonotype. The V gene is TRBV12-3 or TRBV12-4, the J gene TRBJ1-5; the D is unclear. Trimming removed 6 bases at V and 0 bases at J, with 9 bases between. The CDR3 covers 14 residues. CDR3 region: CASSSYGSNQPQHF. In nucleotides, the CDR3 is TGTGCCAGCAGCTCGTATGGTAGCAATCAGCCCCAGCATTTT.

J is TRBJ1-2 and V is TRBV10-3, with D hard to call. The CDR3 is 15 amino acids. Germline lookup yields CDR1 ENHRY and CDR2 SYGVKD. V was cut by 2 bases and J by 3 bases, with 13 bases left in between. The CDR3 sequence is CAISEGSVLDYGYTF. The CDR3 DNA reads TGTGCCATCAGTGAGGGGTCCGTGCTTGACTATGGCTACACCTTC.

This clonotype was seen only a few times. The chain carries TRBV9 and TRBJ2-7, with a tentative D call TRBD2 (5 bases). Germline lookup yields CDR1 SGDLS and CDR2 YYNGEE. The CDR3 covers 15 residues. The V end was cut by 3 bases, the J end by 3 bases, with 16 bases between. For the CDR3, the DNA is TGTGCCAGCAGCGCCTCCCCGACGGGATACTACGAGCAGTACTTC. Encoded protein: CASSASPTGYYEQYF.